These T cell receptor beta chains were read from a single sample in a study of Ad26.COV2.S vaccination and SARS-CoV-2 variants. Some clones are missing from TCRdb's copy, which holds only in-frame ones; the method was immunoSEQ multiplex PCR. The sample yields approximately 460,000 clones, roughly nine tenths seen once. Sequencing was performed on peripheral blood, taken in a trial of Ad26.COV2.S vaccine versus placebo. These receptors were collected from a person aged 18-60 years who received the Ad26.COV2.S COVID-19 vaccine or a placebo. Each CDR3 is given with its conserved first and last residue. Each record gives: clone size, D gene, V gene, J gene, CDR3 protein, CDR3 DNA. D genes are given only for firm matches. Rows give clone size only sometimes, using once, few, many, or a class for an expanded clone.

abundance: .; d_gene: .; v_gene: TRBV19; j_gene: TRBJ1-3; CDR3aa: CASLPGGSSGNTIYF; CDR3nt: TGTGCCAGCCTACCGGGGGGTTCTTCTGGAAACACCATATATTTT
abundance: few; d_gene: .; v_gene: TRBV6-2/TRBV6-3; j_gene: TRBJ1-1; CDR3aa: CASSYVGKAFF; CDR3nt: TGTGCCAGCAGTTACGTGGGCAAAGCTTTCTTT
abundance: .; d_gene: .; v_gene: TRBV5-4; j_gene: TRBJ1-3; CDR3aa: CASSLRGLNSGNTIYF; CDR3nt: TGTGCCAGCAGCCTCAGGGGCCTCAACTCTGGAAACACCATATATTTT
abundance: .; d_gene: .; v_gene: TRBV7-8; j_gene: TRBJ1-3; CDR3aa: CASSLGRAAGNTIYF; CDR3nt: TGTGCCAGCAGCTTAGGGCGGGCGGCTGGAAACACCATATATTTT
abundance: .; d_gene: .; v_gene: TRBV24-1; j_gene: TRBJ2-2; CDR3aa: CATMGMTGELFF; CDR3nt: TGTGCCACCATGGGGATGACCGGGGAGCTGTTTTTT
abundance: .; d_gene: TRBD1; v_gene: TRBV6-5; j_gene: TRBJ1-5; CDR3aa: CASRSGTGGYQPQHF; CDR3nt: TGTGCCAGCAGATCCGGGACAGGGGGCTATCAGCCCCAGCATTTT
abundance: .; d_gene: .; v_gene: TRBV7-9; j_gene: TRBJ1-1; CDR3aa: CASSITTENTEAFF; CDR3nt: TGTGCCAGCAGCATCACGACAGAAAACACTGAAGCTTTCTTT
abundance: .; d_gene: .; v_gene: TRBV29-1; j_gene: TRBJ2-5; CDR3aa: CSVGGRYQETQYF; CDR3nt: TGCAGCGTTGGAGGACGGTACCAAGAGACCCAGTACTTC
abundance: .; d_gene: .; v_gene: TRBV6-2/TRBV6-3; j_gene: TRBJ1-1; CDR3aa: CASSRGPGTEAFF; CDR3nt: TGTGCCAGCAGTCGCGGACCGGGGACTGAAGCTTTCTTT
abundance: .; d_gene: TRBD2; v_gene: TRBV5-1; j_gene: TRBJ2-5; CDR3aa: CASSLAGLADSTKETQYF; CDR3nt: TGCGCCAGCAGCTTGGCGGGACTAGCAGACAGTACCAAAGAGACCCAGTACTTC
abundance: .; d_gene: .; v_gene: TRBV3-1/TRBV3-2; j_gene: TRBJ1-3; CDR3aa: CASSQDINSGNTIYF; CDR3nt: TGTGCCAGCAGCCAAGATATAAACTCTGGAAACACCATATATTTT
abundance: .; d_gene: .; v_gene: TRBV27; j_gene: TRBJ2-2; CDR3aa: CASSLISGELFF; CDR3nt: TGTGCCAGCAGTTTAATATCCGGGGAGCTGTTTTTT
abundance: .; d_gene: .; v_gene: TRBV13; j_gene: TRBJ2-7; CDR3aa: CASSLGGRILRKQYF; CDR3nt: TGTGCCAGCAGCTTAGGGGGACGGATCCTTAGAAAGCAGTACTTC
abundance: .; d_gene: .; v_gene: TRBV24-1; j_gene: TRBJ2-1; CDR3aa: CATSDLRGTSNEQFF; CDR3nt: TGTGCCACCAGTGATTTGAGGGGGACCTCCAATGAGCAGTTCTTC
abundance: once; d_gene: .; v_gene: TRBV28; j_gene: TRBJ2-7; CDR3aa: CAIGLTEKYEQYF; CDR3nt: TGTGCCATAGGACTAACCGAAAAATACGAGCAGTACTTC
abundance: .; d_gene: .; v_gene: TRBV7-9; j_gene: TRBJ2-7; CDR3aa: CASSLPGDKGQYF; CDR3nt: TGTGCCAGCAGCTTACCAGGAGATAAAGGGCAGTACTTC
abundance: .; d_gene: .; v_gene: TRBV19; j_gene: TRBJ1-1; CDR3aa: CASRETGRVSFLNTEAFF; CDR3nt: TGTGCCAGTAGAGAAACGGGACGGGTTTCCTTTCTGAACACTGAAGCTTTCTTT
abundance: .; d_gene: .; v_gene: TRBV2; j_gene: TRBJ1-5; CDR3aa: CASSQDRFLGNQPQHF; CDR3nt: TGTGCCAGCAGTCAAGACAGGTTCCTCGGCAATCAGCCCCAGCATTTT